What follows describes a single T cell receptor beta chain. These data originate in a study of T-cell reconstitution after alpha-beta-depleted transplantation in children. CDR1 is SGDLS, CDR2 YYNGEE, per germline. The ends were cut back, 2 bases at V and 6 bases at J, with 9 bases in the middle. The CDR3 is made up of 13 amino acids. TCRbeta library preparation incorporated unique molecular identifiers. TCRdb re-analysed the PCR reads in MiXCR, keeping a single row per CDR3 protein. The repertoire includes more than 450,000 distinct CDR3 sequences, approximately 20% of them detected once, and 3.3% sits in the top ten.

Sequencing used PBMCs from the stem cell graft donor, obtained from the stem cell graft. The TCR comes from a human donor who donated a stem cell graft to a child with acute lymphoblastic leukemia. The V and J genes are TRBV9 and TRBJ2-1; tentatively, D is TRBD2 (5 bases). CDR3 residues: CASSVGVTNEQFF. The CDR3 DNA reads as TGTGCCAGCAGCGTCGGGGTTACCAATGAGCAGTTCTTC.